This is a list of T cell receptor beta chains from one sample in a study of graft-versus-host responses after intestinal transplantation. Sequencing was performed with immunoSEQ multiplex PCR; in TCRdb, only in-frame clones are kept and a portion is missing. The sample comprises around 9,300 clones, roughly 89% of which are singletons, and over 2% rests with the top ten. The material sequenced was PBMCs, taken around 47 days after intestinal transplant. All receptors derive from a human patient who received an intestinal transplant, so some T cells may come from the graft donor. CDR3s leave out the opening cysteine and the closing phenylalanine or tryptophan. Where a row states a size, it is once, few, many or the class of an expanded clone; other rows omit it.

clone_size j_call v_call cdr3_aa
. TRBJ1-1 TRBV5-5 ASSLRWGEAF
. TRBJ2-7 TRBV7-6 ASSSGGLGYNEQY
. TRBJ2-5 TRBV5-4 ASSSTGTQY
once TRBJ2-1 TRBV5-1 ASSPGGRSNEQF
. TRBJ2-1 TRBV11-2 ASSGAPRQGPYNEQF
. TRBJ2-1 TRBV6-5 ASSLGTGGWNEQF
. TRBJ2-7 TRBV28 ASSLGLGHREQY
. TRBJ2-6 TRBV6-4 ASSDSGEGSGANVLT
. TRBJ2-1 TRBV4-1 ASSQEGQISSYNEQF
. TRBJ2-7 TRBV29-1 SVELGSQEGYEQY
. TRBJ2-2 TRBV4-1 ASSHPASAGELF
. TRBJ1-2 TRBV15 ATSLDVSVGNYGYT
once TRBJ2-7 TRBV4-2 ASSPGAAYEQY
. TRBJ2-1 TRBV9 ASSVVSGNNEQF
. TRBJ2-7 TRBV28 ASSLWTGGYEQY
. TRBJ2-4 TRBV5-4 ASSLGLAGGQDIQY
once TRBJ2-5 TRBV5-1 ASSARPGGWETQY
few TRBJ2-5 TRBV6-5 ASSYNGRYQETQY
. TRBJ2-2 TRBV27 ASSPPGTGGSGELF
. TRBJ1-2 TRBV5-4 ASSPGGSPLYGYT
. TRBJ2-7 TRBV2 ASGTGGNPYEQY
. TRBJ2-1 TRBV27 ASSFAGSDNEQF
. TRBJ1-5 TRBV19 ASTLVWHSNQPQH
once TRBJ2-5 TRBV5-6 ASSLQGGGQETQY
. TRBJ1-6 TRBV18 ASSPLQGLNSPLH
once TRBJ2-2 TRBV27 ASMPGYGELF
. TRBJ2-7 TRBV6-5 ASRQGGGSSYEQY
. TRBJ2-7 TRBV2 ASSESSGPSNPTYEQY
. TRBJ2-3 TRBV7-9 ASRWPSTDTQY
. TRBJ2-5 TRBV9 ASSYGGALETQY
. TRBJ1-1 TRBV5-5 ASSLRRTPMNTEAF
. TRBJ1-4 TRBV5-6 ASSLTGYEKLF
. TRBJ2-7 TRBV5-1 ASRGQPYEQY
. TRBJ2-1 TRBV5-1 ASSLVQGKGDEQF
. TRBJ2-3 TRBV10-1 ASSDEAGDTDTQY
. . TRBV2 ASRGSLTGGYEQY
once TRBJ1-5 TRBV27 ASSPKRSQPQH
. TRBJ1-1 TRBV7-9 ASSPQGAGTEAF
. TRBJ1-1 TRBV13 ASTPFRGNTEAF
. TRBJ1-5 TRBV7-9 ASSLGAGGRIQPQH
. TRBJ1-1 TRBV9 ASGQARDTEAF
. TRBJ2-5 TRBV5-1 ASSSQETQY
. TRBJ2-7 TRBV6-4 ASSDPLDRGYEQY
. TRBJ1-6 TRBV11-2 ASSRTGGRTLH
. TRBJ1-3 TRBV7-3 ASSPGTAGNTTY
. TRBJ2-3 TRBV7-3 ASSPGSSSTDTQY
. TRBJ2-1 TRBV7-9 ASHPGAVNEQF
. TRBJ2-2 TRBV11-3 ASSQQTRGFTNTGELF
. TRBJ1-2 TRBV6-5 ASSLDRDGYGYT